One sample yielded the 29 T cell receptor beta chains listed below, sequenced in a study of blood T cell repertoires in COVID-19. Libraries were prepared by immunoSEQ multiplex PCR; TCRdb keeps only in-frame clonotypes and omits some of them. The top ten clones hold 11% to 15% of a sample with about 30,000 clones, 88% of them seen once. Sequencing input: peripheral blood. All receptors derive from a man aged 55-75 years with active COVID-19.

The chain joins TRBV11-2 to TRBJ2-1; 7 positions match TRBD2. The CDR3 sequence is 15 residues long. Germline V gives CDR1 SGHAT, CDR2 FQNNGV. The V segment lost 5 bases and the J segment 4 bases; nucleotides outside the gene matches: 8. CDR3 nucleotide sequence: TGTGCCAGCAGCCAGGGCGGGAGTGGTTACAATGAGCAGTTCTTC. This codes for CASSQGGSGYNEQFF.

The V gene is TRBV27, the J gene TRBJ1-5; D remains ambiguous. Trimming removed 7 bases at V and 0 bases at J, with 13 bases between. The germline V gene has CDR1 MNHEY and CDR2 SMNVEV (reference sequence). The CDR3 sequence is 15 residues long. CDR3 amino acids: CASTVAHFSNQPQHF. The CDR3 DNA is TGTGCCAGCACCGTGGCCCATTTTAGCAATCAGCCCCAGCATTTT.

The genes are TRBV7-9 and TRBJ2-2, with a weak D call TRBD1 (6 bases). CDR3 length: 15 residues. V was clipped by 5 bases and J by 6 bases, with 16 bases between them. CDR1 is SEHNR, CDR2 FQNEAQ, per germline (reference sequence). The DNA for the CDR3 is TGTGCCAGCAGCCCTGAGGGGGTCAGTCCCGGGGAGCTGTTTTTT. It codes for CASSPEGVSPGELFF.

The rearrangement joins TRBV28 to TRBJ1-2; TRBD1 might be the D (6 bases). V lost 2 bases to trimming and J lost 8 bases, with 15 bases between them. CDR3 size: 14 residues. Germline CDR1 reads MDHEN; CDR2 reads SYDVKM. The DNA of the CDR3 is TGTGCCAGCAGTTTAAGGCAGGGGACCCTCGGCTACACCTTC. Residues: CASSLRQGTLGYTF.

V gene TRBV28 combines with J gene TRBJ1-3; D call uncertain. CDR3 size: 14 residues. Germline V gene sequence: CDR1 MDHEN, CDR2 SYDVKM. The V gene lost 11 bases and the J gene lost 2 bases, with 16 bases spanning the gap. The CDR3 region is CASAGGGTGNTIYF. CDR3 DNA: TGTGCCTCAGCAGGTGGCGGGACTGGAAACACCATATATTTT.

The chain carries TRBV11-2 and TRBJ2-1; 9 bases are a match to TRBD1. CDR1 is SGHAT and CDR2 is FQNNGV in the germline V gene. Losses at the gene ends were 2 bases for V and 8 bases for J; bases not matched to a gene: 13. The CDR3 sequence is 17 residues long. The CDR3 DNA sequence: TGTGCCAGCAGCTTAATTGGACAGGGGAGGGGATTCTATGAGCAGTTCTTC. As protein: CASSLIGQGRGFYEQFF.

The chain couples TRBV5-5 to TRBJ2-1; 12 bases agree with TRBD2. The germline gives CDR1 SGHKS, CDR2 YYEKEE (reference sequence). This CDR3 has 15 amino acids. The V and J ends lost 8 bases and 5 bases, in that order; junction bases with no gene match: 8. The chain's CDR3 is CASSLGLAGHNEQFF. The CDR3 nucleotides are TGTGCCAGTAGCCTTGGACTAGCGGGGCACAATGAGCAGTTCTTC.

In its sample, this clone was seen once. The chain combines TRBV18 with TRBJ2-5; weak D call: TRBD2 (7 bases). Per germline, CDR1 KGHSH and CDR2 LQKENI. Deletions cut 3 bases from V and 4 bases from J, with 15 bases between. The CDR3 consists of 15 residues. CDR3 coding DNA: TGTGCCAGCTCACCTTCCGCAGGGGAGGGAGAGACCCAGTACTTC. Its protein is CASSPSAGEGETQYF.

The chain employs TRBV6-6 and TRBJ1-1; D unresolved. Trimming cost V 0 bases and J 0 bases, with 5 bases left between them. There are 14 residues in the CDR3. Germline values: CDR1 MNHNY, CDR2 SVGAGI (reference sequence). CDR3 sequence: CASSYSGMNTEAFF. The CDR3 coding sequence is TGTGCCAGCAGTTACTCCGGGATGAACACTGAAGCTTTCTTT.

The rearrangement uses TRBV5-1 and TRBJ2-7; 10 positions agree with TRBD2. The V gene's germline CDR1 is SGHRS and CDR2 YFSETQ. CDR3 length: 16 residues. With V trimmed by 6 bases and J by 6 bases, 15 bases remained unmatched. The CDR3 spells CASNSTWTSGKGEQYF. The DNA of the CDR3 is TGCGCCAGCAACTCGACTTGGACTAGCGGAAAGGGCGAGCAGTACTTC.

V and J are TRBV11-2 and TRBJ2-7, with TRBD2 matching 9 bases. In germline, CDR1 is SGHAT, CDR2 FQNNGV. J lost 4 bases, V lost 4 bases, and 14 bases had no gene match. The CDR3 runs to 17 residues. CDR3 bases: TGTGCCAGCAGCTCTGGGAATCTAGCGGGGCTTACGTACGAGCAGTACTTC. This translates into CASSSGNLAGLTYEQYF.

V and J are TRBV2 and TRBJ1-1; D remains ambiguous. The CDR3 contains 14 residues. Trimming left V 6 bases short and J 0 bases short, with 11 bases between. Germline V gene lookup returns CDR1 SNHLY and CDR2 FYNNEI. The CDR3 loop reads CASREGGLNTEAFF. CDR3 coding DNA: TGTGCCAGCAGAGAGGGAGGCTTGAACACTGAAGCTTTCTTT.

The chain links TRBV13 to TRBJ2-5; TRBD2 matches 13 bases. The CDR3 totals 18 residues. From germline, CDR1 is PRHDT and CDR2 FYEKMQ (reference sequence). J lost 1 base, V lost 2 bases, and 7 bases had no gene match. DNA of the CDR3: TGTGCCAGCAGCTTAAATCCCGGGACTAGCGGGACCCAAGAGACCCAGTACTTC. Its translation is CASSLNPGTSGTQETQYF.

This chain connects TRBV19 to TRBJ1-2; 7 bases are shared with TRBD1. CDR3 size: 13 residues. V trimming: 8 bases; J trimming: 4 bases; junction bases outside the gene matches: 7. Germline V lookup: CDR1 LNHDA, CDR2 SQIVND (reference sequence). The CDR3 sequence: CASLRRDSYGYTF. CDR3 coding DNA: TGTGCCAGTCTACGCCGGGACAGCTATGGCTACACCTTC.

CDR3 DNA: TGTGCCAGCAGTGACTCAGGGGGAGCCCTCGCAGATACGCAGTATTTT. Translation gives CASSDSGGALADTQYF. This chain joins TRBV6-4 and TRBJ2-3, with D perhaps TRBD1 (6 bases). In germline, CDR1 is MRHNA, CDR2 SNTAGT. Trimming pared 0 bases from V and 4 bases from J, leaving 14 bases between. CDR3 length: 16 residues.

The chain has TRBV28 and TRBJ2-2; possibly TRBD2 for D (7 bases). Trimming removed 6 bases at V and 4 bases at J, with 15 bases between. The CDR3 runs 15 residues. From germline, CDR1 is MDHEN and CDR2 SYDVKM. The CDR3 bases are TGTGCCAGCAGAACGGGGGGCTCCTTCACCGGGGAGCTGTTTTTT. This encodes CASRTGGSFTGELFF.

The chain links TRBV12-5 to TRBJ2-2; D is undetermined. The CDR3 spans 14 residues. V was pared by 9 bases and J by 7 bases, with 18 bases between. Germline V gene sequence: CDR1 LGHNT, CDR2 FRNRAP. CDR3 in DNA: TGTGCTAGCACCCTCGACCGGGTCGACGGGGAGCTGTTTTTT. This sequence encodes CASTLDRVDGELFF.

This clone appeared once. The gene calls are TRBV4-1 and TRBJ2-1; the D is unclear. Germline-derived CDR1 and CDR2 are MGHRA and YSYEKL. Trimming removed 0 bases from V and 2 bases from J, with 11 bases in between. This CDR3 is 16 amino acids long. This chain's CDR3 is CASSQDLVLAYNEQFF. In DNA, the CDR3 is TGCGCCAGCAGCCAAGATCTCGTGCTAGCCTACAATGAGCAGTTCTTC.

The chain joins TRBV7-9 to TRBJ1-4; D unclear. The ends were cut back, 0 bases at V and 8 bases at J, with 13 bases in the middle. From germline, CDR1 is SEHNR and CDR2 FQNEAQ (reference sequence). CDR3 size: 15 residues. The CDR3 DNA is TGTGCCAGCAGCTTAGCTGAGGGTGTTTCCGAAAAACTGTTTTTT. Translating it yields CASSLAEGVSEKLFF.

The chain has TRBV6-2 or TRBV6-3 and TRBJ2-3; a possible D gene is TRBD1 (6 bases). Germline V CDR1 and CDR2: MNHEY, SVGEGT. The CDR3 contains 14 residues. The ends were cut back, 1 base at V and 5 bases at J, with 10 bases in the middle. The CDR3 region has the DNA TGTGCCAGCAGTTACTTCCAACAGGGAGATACGCAGTATTTT. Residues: CASSYFQQGDTQYF.

CDR3 region: CASSLDGLGTGGGYTF. As DNA, the CDR3 is TGTGCCAGCAGCTTAGACGGTCTCGGGACAGGGGGAGGCTACACCTTC. The chain combines TRBV7-9 with TRBJ1-2; 11 bases are shared with TRBD1. Germline V CDR1 and CDR2: SEHNR, FQNEAQ (reference sequence). This CDR3 spans 16 amino acids. V was pared by 1 base and J by 8 bases, with 9 bases of the junction left unmatched. The full variable domain, its missing parts supplied by reference TRBV7-9 and TRBJ1-2, is DTGVSQNPRHKITKRGQNVTFRCDPISEHNRLYWYRQTLGQGPEFLTYFQNEAQLEKSRLLSDRFSAERPKGSFSTLEIQRTEQGDSAMYLCASSLDGLGTGGGYTFGSGTRLTVV.

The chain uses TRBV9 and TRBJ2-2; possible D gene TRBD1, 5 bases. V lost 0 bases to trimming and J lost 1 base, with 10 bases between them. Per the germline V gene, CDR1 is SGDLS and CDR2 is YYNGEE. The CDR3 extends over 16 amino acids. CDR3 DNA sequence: TGTGCCAGCAGCGTAGTAAGGGGAAGGAACACCGGGGAGCTGTTTTTT. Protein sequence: CASSVVRGRNTGELFF.

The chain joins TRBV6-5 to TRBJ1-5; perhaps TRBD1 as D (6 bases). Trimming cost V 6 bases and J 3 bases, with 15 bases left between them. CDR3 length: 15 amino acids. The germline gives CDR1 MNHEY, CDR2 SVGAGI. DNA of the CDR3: TGTGCCAGCAGGGGGGCCTCTGGAAACAATCAGCCCCAGCATTTT. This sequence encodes CASRGASGNNQPQHF.

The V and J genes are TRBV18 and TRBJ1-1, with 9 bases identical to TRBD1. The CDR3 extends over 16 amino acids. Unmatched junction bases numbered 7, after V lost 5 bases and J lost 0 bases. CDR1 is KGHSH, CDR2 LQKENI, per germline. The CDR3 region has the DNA TGTGCCAGCTCATCCCGACAGGGGGGCATGAACACTGAAGCTTTCTTT. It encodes CASSSRQGGMNTEAFF.

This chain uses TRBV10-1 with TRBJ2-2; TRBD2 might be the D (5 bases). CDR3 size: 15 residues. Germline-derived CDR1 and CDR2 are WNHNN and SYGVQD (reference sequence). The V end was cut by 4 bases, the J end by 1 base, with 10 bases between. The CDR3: CASSGITRNTGELFF. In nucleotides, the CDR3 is TGCGCCAGCAGTGGTATCACTAGGAACACCGGGGAGCTGTTTTTT.

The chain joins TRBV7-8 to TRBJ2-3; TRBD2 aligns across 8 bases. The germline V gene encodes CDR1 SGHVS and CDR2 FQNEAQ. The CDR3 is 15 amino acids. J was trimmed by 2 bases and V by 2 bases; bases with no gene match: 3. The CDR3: CASSLTSGTTDTQYF. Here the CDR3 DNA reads TGTGCCAGCAGCTTAACTAGCGGAACCACAGATACGCAGTATTTT.

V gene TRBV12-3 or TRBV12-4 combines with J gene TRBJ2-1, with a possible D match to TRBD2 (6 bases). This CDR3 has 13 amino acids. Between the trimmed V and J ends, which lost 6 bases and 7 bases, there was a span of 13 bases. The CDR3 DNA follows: TGTGCCAGCAGACCCTCGGGAGTTAATGAGCAGTTCTTC. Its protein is CASRPSGVNEQFF.

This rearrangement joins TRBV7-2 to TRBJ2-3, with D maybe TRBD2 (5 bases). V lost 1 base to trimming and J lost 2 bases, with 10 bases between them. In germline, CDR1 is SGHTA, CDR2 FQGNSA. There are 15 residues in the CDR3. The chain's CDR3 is CASSLDGLVTDTQYF. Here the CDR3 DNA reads TGTGCCAGCAGCTTAGACGGACTCGTCACAGATACGCAGTATTTT.

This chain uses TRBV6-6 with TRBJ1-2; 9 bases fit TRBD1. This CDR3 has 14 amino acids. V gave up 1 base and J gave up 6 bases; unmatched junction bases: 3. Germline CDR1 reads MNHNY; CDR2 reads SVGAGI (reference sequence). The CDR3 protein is CASSYWTGVDGYTF. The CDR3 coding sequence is TGTGCCAGCAGTTACTGGACAGGGGTGGATGGCTACACCTTC.